The 9 T cell receptor beta chains below were found in one sample sequenced in a study of cytotoxic CD8 clonotypes in ibrutinib-treated CLL. Profiled with immunoSEQ multiplex PCR; TCRdb holds only in-frame clones, not every one. The top ten hold more than 4.5% of the sample, which has roughly 220,000 clones, roughly 77% seen once. The starting material was PBMCs, obtained after 12 months of ibrutinib treatment. The receptor set was obtained from a human donor with chronic lymphocytic leukemia.

This clone came up a few times. This chain links TRBV4-2 with TRBJ2-7; D gene unclear. Germline V CDR1 and CDR2: LGHNA, YNFKEQ. This CDR3 contains 16 residues. V gave up 0 bases and J gave up 2 bases, with 14 bases separating them. The CDR3 here is CASSQETASDPYEQYF. DNA of the CDR3: TGTGCCAGCAGCCAAGAGACGGCTTCGGACCCCTACGAGCAGTACTTC.

The chain is built from TRBV2 and TRBJ1-2; TRBD1 is a possible D gene (6 bases). Germline assignment: CDR1 SNHLY and CDR2 FYNNEI. The length of the CDR3 is 19 residues. V lost 3 bases to trimming and J lost 4 bases, with 27 bases between them. Here the CDR3 reads CASSDFPSPTGLHTYGYTF. CDR3 nucleotide sequence: TGTGCCAGCAGTGACTTCCCTTCACCTACAGGGTTACATACCTATGGCTACACCTTC.

This clone was detected only a few times. CDR3 sequence: CASSNRGETQYF. DNA for the CDR3: TGTGCCAGCAGTAACAGGGGAGAGACCCAGTACTTC. The rearrangement links TRBV25-1 to TRBJ2-5; 7 bases map to TRBD1. Looked up from germline, CDR1 is MGHDK and CDR2 is SYGVNS. The CDR3 has 12 residues. Germline trimming cut 5 bases from V and 4 bases from J; bases unmatched to any gene: 1.

The CDR3 sequence: CASKGQGGTEAFF. The CDR3 region has the DNA TGTGCCAGCAAGGGGCAGGGTGGAACTGAAGCTTTCTTT. This chain links TRBV2 with TRBJ1-1; weak D call: TRBD1 (5 bases). Germline CDR1 is SNHLY and CDR2 is FYNNEI. The CDR3 is 13 residues long. V was pared by 7 bases and J by 5 bases, with 14 bases between. Complete variable domain (other parts from reference TRBV2 and TRBJ1-1): EPEVTQTPSHQVTQMGQEVILRCVPISNHLYFYWYRQILGQKVEFLVSFYNNEISEKSEIFDDQFSVERPDGSNFTLKIRSTKLEDSAMYFCASKGQGGTEAFFGQGTRLTVV.

The rearrangement uses TRBV7-3 and TRBJ2-2; D gene ambiguous. Germline V gene lookup returns CDR1 SGHTA and CDR2 FQGTGA. The CDR3 is 16 residues long. V dropped 5 bases and J dropped 0 bases, with 13 bases sitting between them. Here the CDR3 reads CASSPHRNSNTGELFF. DNA for the CDR3: TGTGCCAGCAGCCCGCACCGGAACTCGAACACCGGGGAGCTGTTTTTT.

V is TRBV27 and J is TRBJ2-7; 9 bases align to TRBD1. The CDR3 loop spans 15 amino acids. V dropped 4 bases and J dropped 4; count of bases not matched to a gene: 8. Germline lookup yields CDR1 MNHEY and CDR2 SMNVEV (reference sequence). CDR3 bases: TGTGCCAGCAGTTCCCCCGGACAGGGGTGGTACGAGCAGTACTTC. Translated, it gives CASSSPGQGWYEQYF.

This sequence joins TRBV7-2 and TRBJ2-5, with D perhaps TRBD2 (6 bases). Trimming shortened V by 7 bases and J by 3 bases, and 18 bases separated the two germline ends. Germline V gene lookup returns CDR1 SGHTA and CDR2 FQGNSA. The CDR3 has 15 residues. The CDR3 loop reads CASTFGGGGKETQYF. The CDR3 nucleotides read TGTGCCAGCACCTTTGGCGGCGGAGGGAAAGAGACCCAGTACTTC. The full variable domain, rest sourced from reference TRBV7-2 and TRBJ2-5, is GAGVSQSPSNKVTEKGKDVELRCDPISGHTALYWYRQSLGQGLEFLIYFQGNSAPDKSGLPSDRFSAERTGGSVSTLTIQRTQQEDSAVYLCASTFGGGGKETQYFGPGTRLLVL.

The chain employs TRBV5-1 and TRBJ1-6; 9 bases fit TRBD1. Trimming at V came to 4 bases and at J to 9 bases, leaving 11 bases not matched to a gene. CDR3 size: 16 residues. Germline assignment: CDR1 SGHRS and CDR2 YFSETQ. The CDR3 nucleotides are TGCGCCAGCAGCGCAACAGGGGGCTTGAGCAGTTCACCCCTCCACTTT. It encodes CASSATGGLSSSPLHF.

The chain links TRBV6-1 to TRBJ2-3, with D maybe TRBD2 (7 bases). The germline gives CDR1 MNHNS, CDR2 SASEGT. Trimming pared 10 bases from V and 5 bases from J, leaving 16 bases between. The CDR3 is 13 amino acids. The DNA of the CDR3 is TGTGCCACCAACTACGGGGGGCAAGATACGCAGTATTTT. Amino acid sequence: CATNYGGQDTQYF.